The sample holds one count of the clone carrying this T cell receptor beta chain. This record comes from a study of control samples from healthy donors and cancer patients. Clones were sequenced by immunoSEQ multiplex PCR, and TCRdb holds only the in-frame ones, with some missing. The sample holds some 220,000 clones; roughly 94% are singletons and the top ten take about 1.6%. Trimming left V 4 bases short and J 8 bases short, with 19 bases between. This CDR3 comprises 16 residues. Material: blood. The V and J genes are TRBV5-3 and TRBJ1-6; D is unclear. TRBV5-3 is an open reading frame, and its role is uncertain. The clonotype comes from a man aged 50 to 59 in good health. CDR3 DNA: TGTGCCAGAAGCCTTGATGGCGCGGGGATAGATTCACCCCTCCACTTT. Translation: CARSLDGAGIDSPLHF.